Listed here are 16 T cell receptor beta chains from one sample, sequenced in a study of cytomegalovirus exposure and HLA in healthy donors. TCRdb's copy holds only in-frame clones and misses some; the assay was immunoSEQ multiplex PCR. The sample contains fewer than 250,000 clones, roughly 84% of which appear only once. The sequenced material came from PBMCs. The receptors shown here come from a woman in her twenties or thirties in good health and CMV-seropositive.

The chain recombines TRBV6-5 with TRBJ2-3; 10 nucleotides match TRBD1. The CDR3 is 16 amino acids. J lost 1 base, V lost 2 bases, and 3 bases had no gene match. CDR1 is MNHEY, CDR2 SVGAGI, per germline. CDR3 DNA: TGTGCCAGCAGTTACACCGGGACAGGGGGCACAGATACGCAGTATTTT. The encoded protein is CASSYTGTGGTDTQYF.

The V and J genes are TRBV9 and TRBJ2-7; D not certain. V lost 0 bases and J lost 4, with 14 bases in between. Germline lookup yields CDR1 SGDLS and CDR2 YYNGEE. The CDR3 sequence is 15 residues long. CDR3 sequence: CASSVGPSSSYEQYF. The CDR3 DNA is TGTGCCAGCAGCGTAGGGCCCTCCTCGTCGTACGAGCAGTACTTC.

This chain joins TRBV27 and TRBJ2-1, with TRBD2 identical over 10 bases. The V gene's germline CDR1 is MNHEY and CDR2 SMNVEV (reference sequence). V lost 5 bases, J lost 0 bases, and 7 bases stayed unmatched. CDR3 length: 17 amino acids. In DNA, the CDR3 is TGTGCCAGCAGTCCACCTCGACTAGCGGGCTCCTACAATGAGCAGTTCTTC. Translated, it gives CASSPPRLAGSYNEQFF.

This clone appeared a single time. This CDR3 reads CASSLDKNLYEQYF. DNA for the CDR3: TGCGCCAGCAGCTTGGACAAAAATCTCTACGAGCAGTACTTC. The chain employs TRBV5-1 and TRBJ2-7; no clear D. The V end was cut by 0 bases, the J end by 3 bases, with 10 bases between. This CDR3 is 14 amino acids long. Germline CDR1 and CDR2: SGHRS and YFSETQ.

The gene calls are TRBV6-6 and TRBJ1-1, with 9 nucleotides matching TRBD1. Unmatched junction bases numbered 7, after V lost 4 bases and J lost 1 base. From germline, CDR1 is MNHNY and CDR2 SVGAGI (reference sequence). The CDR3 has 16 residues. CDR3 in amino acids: CASSSADRGQNTEAFF. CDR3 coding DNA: TGTGCCAGCAGTTCTGCGGACAGGGGACAGAACACTGAAGCTTTCTTT.

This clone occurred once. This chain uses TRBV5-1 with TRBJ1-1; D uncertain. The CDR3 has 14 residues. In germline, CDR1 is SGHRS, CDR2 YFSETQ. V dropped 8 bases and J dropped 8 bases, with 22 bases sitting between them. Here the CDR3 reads CASIDDGMNGEAFF. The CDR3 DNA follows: TGCGCCAGTATAGACGACGGTATGAATGGGGAAGCTTTCTTT. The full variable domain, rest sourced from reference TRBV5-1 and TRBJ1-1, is KAGVTQTPRYLIKTRGQQVTLSCSPISGHRSVSWYQQTPGQGLQFLFEYFSETQRNKGNFPGRFSGRQFSNSRSEMNVSTLELGDSALYLCASIDDGMNGEAFFGQGTRLTVV.

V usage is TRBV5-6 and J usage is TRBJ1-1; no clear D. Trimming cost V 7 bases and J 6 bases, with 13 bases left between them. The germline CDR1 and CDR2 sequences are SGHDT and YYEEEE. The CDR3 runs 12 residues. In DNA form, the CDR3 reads TGTGCCAGCTCTCGGGGATTCGCTGAAGCTTTCTTT. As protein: CASSRGFAEAFF.

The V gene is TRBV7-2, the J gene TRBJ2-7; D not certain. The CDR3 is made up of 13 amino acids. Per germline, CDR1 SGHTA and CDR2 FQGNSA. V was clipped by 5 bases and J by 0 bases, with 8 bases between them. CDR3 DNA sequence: TGTGCCAGCAGCCGTACAACCTCCTACGAGCAGTACTTC. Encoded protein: CASSRTTSYEQYF. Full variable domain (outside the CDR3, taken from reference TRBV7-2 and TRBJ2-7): GAGVSQSPSNKVTEKGKDVELRCDPISGHTALYWYRQSLGQGLEFLIYFQGNSAPDKSGLPSDRFSAERTGGSVSTLTIQRTQQEDSAVYLCASSRTTSYEQYFGPGTRLTVT.

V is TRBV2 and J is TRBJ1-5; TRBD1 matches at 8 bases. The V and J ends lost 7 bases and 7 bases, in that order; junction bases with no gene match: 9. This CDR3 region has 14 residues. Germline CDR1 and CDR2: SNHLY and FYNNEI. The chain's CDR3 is CASTPGGMKQPQHF. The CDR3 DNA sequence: TGTGCCAGCACCCCAGGGGGCATGAAACAGCCCCAGCATTTT.

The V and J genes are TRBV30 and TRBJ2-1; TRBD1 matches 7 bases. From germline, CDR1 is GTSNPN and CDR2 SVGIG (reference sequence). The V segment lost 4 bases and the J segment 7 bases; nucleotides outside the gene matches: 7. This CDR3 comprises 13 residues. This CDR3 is CAWNSGTANEQFF. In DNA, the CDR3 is TGTGCCTGGAATTCCGGGACAGCAAATGAGCAGTTCTTC.

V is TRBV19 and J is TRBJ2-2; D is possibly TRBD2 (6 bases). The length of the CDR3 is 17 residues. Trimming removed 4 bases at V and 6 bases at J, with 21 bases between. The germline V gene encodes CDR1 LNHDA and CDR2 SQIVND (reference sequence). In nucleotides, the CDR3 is TGTGCCAGTAGTACCCTTCCGGGGGATATTAGTCCCGGGGAGCTGTTTTTT. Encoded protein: CASSTLPGDISPGELFF.

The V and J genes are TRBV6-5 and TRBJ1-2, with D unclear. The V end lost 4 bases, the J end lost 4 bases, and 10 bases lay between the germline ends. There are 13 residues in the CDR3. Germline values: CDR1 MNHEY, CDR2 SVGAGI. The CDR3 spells CASSLNGLYGYTF. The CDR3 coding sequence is TGTGCCAGCAGTTTAAACGGTCTCTATGGCTACACCTTC.

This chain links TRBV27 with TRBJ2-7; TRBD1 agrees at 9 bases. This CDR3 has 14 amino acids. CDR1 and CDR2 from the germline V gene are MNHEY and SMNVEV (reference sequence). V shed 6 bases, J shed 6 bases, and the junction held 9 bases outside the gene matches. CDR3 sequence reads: CASRGGDRASEQYF. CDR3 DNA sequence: TGTGCCAGCAGGGGGGGGGACAGGGCATCCGAGCAGTACTTC.

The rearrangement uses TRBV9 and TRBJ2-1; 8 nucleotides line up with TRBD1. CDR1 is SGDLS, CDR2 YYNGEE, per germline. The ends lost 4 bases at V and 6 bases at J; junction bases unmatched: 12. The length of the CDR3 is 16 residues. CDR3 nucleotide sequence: TGTGCCAGCAGCCTACGACAGGGGCCAAGTCTCAATGAGCAGTTCTTC. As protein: CASSLRQGPSLNEQFF.

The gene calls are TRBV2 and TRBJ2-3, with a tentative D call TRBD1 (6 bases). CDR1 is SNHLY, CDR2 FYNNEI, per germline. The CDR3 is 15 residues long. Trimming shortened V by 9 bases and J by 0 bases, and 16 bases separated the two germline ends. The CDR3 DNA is TGTGCCAGAGGGGGTTGGGGTGGGAGCACAGATACGCAGTATTTT. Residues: CARGGWGGSTDTQYF.

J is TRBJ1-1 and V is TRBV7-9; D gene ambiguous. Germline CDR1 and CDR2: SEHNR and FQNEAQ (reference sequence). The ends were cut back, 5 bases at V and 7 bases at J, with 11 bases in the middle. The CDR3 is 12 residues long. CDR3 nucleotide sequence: TGTGCCAGCAGCCTGAGCGGGCTTGAAGCTTTCTTT. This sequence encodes CASSLSGLEAFF.